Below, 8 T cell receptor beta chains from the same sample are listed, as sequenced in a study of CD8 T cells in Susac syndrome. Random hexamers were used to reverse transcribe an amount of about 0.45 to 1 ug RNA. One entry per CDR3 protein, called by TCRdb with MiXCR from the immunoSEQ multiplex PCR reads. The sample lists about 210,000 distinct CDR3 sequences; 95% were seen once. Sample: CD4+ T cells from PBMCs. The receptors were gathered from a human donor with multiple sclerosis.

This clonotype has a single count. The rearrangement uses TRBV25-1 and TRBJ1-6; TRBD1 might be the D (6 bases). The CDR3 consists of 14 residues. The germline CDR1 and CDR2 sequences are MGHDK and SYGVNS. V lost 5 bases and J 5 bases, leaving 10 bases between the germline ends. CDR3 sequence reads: CASSNRVDNSPLHF. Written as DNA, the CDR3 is TGTGCCAGCAGTAACAGGGTGGATAATTCACCCCTCCACTTT.

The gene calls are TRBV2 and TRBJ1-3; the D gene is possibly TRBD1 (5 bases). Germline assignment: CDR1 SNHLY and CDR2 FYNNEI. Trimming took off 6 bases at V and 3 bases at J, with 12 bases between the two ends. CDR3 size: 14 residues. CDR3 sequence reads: CASRSGLYGNTIYF. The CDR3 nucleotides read TGTGCCAGCAGGTCGGGGCTCTATGGAAACACCATATATTTT.

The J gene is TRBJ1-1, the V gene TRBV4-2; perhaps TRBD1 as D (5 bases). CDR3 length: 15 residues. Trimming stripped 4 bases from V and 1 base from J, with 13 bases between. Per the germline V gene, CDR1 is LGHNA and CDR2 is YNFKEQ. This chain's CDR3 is CASSREGRQNTEAFF. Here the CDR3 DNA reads TGTGCCAGCAGCCGAGAGGGACGGCAGAACACTGAAGCTTTCTTT.

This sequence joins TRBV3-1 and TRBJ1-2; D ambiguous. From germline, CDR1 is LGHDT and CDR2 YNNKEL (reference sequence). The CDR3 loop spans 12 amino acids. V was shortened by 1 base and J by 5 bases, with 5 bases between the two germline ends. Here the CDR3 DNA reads TGTGCCAGCAGCCAAGGAGAATATGGCTACACCTTC. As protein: CASSQGEYGYTF.

The chain's CDR3 is CASSLASFSGANVLTF. The CDR3 nucleotides are TGCGCCAGCAGCTTGGCCTCGTTCTCTGGGGCCAACGTCCTGACTTTC. V and J are TRBV5-1 and TRBJ2-6; no definite D call. Germline V gives CDR1 SGHRS, CDR2 YFSETQ. Trimming took 0 bases from V and 0 from J, leaving 7 bases between them. The CDR3 is made up of 16 amino acids.

CDR3 residues: CASSPSTGGDTQYF. CDR3 nucleotide sequence: TGTGCCAGCTCACCAAGCACAGGGGGAGATACGCAGTATTTT. The chain uses TRBV18 and TRBJ2-3; 8 bases match TRBD1. From germline, CDR1 is KGHSH and CDR2 LQKENI. The trim removed 2 bases at V and 5 bases at J, leaving 3 bases unmatched. CDR3 size: 14 residues.

The CDR3 DNA is TGTGCCAGCAGCTCCACTAGCGCCACTTACAATGAGCAGTTCTTC. It is translated as CASSSTSATYNEQFF. The chain recombines TRBV7-3 with TRBJ2-1; 7 nucleotides line up with TRBD2. With V trimmed by 4 bases and J by 4 bases, 7 bases remained unmatched. The CDR3 loop spans 15 amino acids. Looked up from germline, CDR1 is SGHTA and CDR2 is FQGTGA.

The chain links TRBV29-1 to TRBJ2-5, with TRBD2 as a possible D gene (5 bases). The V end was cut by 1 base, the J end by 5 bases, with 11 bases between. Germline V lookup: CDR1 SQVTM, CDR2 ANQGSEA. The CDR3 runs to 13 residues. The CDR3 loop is CSVEGSAGETQYF. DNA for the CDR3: TGCAGCGTTGAAGGGAGTGCGGGTGAGACCCAGTACTTC.